This T cell receptor (beta chain) was identified in a study of blood T cell repertoires in COVID-19. Generated by immunoSEQ multiplex PCR, the TCRdb table keeps only in-frame clones and is missing some. Among just over 300,000 clones, 70% to 90% were seen once, and the ten largest hold around 4.6%. Symptom resolution, clearance, or two negative PCRs marked the recovered donors of Cohort 3. The CDR3 is 17 amino acids. The germline gives CDR1 SGHTS, CDR2 YDEGEE. The V and J ends lost 4 bases and 0 bases respectively, with 17 bases between them. The clonotype originates from a man under 40 who had recovered from COVID-19. Sequences were obtained from PBMCs or T cells enriched from blood (not recorded which). The V gene is TRBV5-8, the J gene TRBJ1-5; D uncertain. CDR3: CASSPMGRVYSNQPQHF. The CDR3 DNA is TGTGCCAGCAGCCCTATGGGCAGAGTTTATAGCAATCAGCCCCAGCATTTT.